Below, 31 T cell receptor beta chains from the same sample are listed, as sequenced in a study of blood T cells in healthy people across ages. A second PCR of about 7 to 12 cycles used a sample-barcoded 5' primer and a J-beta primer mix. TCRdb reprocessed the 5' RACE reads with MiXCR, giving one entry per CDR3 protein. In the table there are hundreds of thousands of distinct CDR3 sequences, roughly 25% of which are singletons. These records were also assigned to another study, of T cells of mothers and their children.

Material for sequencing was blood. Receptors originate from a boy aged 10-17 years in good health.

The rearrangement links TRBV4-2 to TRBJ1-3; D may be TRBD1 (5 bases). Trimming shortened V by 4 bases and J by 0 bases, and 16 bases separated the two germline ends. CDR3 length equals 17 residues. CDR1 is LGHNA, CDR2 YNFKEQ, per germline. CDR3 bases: TGTGCCAGCAGCCCAACCCGGCAGGGTGGCTCTGGAAACACCATATATTTT. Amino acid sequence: CASSPTRQGGSGNTIYF.

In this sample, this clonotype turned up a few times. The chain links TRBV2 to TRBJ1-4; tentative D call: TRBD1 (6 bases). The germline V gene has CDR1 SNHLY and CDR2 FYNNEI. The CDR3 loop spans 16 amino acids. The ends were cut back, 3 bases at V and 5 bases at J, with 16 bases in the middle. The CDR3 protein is CASSDPQGPINEKLFF. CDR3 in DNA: TGTGCCAGCAGTGACCCCCAGGGGCCGATAAATGAAAAACTGTTTTTT.

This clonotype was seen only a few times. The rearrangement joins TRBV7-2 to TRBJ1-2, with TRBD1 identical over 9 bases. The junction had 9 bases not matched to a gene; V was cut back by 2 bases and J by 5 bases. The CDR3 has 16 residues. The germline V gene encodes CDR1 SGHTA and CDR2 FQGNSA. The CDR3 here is CASSLNPLGQGYGYTF. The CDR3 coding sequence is TGTGCCAGCAGCTTAAACCCACTCGGACAGGGGTATGGCTACACCTTC.

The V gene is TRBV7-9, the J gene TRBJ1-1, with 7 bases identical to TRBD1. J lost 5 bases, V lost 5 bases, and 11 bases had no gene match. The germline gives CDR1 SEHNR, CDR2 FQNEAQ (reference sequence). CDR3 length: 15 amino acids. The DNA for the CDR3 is TGTGCCAGCAGCCCAGATCCACCAGGGGGAACTGAAGCTTTCTTT. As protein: CASSPDPPGGTEAFF.

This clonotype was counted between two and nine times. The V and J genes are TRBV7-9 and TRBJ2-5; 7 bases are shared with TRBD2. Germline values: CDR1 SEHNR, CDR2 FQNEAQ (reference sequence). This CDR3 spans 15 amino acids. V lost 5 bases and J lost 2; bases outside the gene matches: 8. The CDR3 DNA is TGTGCCAGCAGCCGATTAGGAGCGGGACAAGAGACCCAGTACTTC. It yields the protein CASSRLGAGQETQYF.

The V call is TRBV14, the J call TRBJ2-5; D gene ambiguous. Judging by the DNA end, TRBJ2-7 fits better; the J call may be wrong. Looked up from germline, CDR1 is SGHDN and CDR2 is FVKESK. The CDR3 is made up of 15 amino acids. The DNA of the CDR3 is TGTGCCAGTACCCCTAGTTATTCCGATTCGGACGAGCAGTACTTC. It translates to CASTPSYSDSDEQYF.

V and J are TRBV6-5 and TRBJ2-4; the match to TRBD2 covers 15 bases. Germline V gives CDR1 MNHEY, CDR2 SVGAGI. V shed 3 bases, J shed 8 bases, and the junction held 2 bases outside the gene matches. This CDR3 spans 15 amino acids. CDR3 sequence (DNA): TGTGCCAGCAGTTATGGGACTAGCGGGAGGTACATTCAGTACTTC. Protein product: CASSYGTSGRYIQYF.

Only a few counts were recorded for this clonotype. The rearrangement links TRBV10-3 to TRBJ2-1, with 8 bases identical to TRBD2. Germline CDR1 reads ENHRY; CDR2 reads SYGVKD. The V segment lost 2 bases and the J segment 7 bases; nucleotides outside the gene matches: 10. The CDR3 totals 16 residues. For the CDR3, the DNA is TGTGCCATCAGTGAGGGGAGCGGGGGAATCGGGAATGAGCAGTTCTTC. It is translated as CAISEGSGGIGNEQFF.

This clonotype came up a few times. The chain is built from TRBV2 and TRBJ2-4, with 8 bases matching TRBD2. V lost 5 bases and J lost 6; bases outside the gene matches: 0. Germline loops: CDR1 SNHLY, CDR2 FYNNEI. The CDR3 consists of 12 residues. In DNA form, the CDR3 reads TGTGCCAGCAGTACTAGCGGAAACATTCAGTACTTC. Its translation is CASSTSGNIQYF.

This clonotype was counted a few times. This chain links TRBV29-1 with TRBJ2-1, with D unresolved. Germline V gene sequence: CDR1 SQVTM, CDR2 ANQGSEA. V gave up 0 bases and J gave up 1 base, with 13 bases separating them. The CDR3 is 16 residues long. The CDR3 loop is CSVEDRASESYNEQFF. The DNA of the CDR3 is TGCAGCGTTGAAGACCGAGCGAGCGAGTCCTACAATGAGCAGTTCTTC.

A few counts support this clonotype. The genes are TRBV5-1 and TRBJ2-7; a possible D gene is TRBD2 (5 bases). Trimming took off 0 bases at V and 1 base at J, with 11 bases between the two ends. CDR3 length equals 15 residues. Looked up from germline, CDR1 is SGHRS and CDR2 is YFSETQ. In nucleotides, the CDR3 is TGCGCCAGCAGCTTGGTCGGGGATGGGTCCTACGAGCAGTACTTC. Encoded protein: CASSLVGDGSYEQYF. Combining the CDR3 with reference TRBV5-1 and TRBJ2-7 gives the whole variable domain KAGVTQTPRYLIKTRGQQVTLSCSPISGHRSVSWYQQTPGQGLQFLFEYFSETQRNKGNFPGRFSGRQFSNSRSEMNVSTLELGDSALYLCASSLVGDGSYEQYFGPGTRLTVT.

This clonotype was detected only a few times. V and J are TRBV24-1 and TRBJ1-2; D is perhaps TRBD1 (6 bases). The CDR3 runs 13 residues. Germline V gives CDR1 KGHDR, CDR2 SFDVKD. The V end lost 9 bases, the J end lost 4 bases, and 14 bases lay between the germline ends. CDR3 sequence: CATSRGPGYGYTF. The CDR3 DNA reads TGTGCCACCTCCAGGGGACCCGGCTATGGCTACACCTTC.

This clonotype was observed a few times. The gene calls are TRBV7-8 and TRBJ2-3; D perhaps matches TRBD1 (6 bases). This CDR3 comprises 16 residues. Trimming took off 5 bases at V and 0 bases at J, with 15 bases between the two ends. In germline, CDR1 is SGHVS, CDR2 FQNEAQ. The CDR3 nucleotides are TGTGCCAGCAGCATTGGACAGCTACCTAGCACAGATACGCAGTATTTT. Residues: CASSIGQLPSTDTQYF.

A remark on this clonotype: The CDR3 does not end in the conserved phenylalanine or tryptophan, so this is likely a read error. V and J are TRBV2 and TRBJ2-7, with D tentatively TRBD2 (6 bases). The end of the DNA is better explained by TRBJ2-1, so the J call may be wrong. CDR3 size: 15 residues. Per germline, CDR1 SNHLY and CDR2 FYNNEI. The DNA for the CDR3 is TGTGCCAGCAGCGACCAGTTGGGAGCGGGCAATGAGCAGTTCTTG. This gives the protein CASSDQLGAGNEQFL.

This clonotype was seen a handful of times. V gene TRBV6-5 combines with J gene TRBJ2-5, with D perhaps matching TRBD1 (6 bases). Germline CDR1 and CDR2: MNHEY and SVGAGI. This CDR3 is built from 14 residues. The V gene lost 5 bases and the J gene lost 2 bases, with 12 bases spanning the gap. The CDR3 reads CASSPGHRQETQYF. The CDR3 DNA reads TGTGCCAGCAGTCCGGGACATCGACAAGAGACCCAGTACTTC.

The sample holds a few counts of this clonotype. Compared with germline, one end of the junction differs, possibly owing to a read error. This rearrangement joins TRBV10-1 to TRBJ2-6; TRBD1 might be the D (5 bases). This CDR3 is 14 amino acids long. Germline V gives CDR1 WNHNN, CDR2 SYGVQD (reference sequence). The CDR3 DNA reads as TGCGCCAGCAGTGATGGGATAGGGGCCAACATCCTGACTTTC. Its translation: CASSDGIGANILTF.

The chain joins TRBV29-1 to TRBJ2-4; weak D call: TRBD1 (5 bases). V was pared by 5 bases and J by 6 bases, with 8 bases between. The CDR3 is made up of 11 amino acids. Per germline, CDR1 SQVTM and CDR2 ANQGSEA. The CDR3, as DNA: TGCAGCGTTTCAGGGTCAAACATTCAGTACTTC. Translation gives CSVSGSNIQYF.

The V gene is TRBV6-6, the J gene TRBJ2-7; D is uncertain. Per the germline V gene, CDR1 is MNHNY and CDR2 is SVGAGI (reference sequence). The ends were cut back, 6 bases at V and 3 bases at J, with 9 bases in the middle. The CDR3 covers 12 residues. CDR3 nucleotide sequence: TGTGCCAGCAGCCTACCTAACTACGAGCAGTACTTC. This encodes CASSLPNYEQYF.

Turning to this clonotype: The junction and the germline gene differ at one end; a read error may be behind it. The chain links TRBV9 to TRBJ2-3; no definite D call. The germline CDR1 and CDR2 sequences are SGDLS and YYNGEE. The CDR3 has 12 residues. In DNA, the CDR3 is TGTGCCAGCAGCGCGGCCGAGGATACGCAGTGTTTT. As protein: CASSAAEDTQCF.

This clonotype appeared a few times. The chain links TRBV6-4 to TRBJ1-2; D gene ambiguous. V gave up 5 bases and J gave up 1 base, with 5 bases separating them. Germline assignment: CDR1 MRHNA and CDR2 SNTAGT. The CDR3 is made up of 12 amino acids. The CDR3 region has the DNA TGTGCCAGCAGTCCTTATAACTATGGCTACACCTTC. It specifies CASSPYNYGYTF.

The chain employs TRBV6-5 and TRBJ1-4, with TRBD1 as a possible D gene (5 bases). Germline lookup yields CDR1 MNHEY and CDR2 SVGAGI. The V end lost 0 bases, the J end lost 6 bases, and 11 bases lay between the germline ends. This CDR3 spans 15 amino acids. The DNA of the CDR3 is TGTGCCAGCAGTTACTCTCGGCAGGGCGATGAAAAACTGTTTTTT. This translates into CASSYSRQGDEKLFF.

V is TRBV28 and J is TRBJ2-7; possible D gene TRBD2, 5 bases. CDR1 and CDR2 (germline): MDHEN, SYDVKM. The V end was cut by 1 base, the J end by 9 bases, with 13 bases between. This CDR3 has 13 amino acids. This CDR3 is CASSLSSVSGQYF. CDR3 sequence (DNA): TGTGCCAGCAGTTTATCGTCGGTGAGCGGGCAGTACTTC.

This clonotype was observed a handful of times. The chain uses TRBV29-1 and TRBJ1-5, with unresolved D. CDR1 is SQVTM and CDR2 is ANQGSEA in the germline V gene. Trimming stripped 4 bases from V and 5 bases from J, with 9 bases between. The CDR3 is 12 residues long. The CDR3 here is CSVGQVDQPQHF. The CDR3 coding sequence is TGCAGCGTTGGCCAGGTGGATCAGCCCCAGCATTTT.

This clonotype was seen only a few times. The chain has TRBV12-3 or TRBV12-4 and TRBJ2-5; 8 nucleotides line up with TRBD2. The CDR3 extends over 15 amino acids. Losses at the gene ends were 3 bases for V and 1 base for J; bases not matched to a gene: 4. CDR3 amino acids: CASSFSGGPQETQYF. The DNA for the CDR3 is TGTGCCAGCAGTTTCTCGGGGGGGCCCCAAGAGACCCAGTACTTC.

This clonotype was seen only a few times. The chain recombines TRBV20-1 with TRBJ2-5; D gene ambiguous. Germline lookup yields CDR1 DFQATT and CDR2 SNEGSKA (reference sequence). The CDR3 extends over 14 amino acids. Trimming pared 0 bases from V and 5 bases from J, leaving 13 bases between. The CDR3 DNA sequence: TGCAGTGCTAGAGAGTCGTGGGGATCTGAGACCCAGTACTTC. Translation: CSARESWGSETQYF.

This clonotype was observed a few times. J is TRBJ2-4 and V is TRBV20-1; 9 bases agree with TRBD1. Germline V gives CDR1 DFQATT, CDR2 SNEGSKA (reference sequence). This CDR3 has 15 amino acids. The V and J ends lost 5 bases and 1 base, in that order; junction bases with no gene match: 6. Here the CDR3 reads CSAGGGTGAKNIQYF. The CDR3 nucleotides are TGCAGTGCTGGAGGCGGGACAGGGGCCAAAAACATTCAGTACTTC.

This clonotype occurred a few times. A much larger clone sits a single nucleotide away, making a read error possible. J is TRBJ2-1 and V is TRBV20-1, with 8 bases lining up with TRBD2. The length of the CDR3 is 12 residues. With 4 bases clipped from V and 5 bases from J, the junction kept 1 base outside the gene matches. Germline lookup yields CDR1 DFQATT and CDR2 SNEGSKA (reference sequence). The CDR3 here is CSATLADNEQFF. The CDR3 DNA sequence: TGCAGTGCTACACTAGCGGACAATGAGCAGTTCTTC.

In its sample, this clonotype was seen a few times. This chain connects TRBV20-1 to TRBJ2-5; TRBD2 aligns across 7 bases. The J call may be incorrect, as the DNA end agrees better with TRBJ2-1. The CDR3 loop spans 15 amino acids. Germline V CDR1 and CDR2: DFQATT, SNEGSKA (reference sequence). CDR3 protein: CSARKFAGEDIEQFF. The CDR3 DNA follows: TGCAGTGCTAGAAAGTTTGCGGGAGAGGATATTGAGCAGTTCTTC.

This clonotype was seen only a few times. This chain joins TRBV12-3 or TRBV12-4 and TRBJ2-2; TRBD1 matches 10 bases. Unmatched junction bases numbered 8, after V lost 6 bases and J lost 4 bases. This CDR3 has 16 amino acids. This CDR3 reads CASSPTGGSGTGELFF. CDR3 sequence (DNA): TGTGCCAGCAGCCCGACAGGGGGCAGTGGCACCGGGGAGCTGTTTTTT.

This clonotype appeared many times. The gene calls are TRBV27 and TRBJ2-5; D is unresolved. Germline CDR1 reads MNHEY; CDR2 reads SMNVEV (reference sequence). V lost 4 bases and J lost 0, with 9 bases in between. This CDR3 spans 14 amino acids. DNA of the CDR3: TGTGCCAGCAGTTCCGGATTAAACCAAGAGACCCAGTACTTC. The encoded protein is CASSSGLNQETQYF.

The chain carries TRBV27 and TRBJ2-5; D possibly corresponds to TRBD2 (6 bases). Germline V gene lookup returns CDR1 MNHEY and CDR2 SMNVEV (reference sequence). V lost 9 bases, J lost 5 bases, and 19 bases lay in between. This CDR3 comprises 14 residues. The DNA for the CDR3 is TGTGCCAGTCGAAGCGGGCCAGGGTGGGAGACCCAGTACTTC. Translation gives CASRSGPGWETQYF.